This T cell receptor (beta chain) originates from a study of T cells in Graves' hyperthyroidism and ophthalmopathy. Amplification of TCR beta CDR3 regions used RNA as the template. The HTBI primer set was used in a first-round RT-PCR of the TCR CDR3. Each CDR3 protein gets one entry after TCRdb re-called the multiplex PCR reads with MiXCR. This table has hundreds of thousands of distinct CDR3 sequences, approximately 15% appearing once. The ends lost 3 bases at V and 4 bases at J; junction bases unmatched: 5. The CDR3 sequence is 14 residues long. From germline, CDR1 is SGHAT and CDR2 FQNNGV. This clonotype was seen ten or more times. Absent ophthalmopathy progression within 18 months defined stable Graves' hyperthyroidism. Diagnosis relied on clinical symptoms, serum thyroxine and TRAb, thyroid ultrasound and orbital computed tomography. Cells are PBMCs isolated from 10 ml of fresh blood.

The V gene is TRBV11-2, the J gene TRBJ2-7; TRBD2 matches 8 bases. Sequencing used blood. The TCR comes from a young woman with Graves' hyperthyroidism. The CDR3 region has the DNA TGTGCCAGCAGCTTCGACGGGAGGGGTTACGAGCAGTACTTC. Translated: CASSFDGRGYEQYF.